The 5 T cell receptor beta chains below were found in one sample sequenced in a study of blood T cell repertoires in COVID-19. Clones were read by immunoSEQ multiplex PCR, and TCRdb kept only the in-frame ones, dropping some. The profile shows roughly 200,000 clones, about four fifths of them singletons. The material sequenced was peripheral blood. All receptors come from a woman between 35 and 50 years old with COVID-19, enrolled during active disease.

Only one count was recorded for this clone. The gene calls are TRBV18 and TRBJ2-5; the match to TRBD1 covers 8 bases. The CDR3 sequence is 15 residues long. Germline CDR1 KGHSH, CDR2 LQKENI. J lost 5 bases, V lost 2 bases, and 7 bases had no gene match. The CDR3 bases are TGTGCCAGCTCACCATTGGACAGGGCTTGGGAGACCCAGTACTTC. As protein: CASSPLDRAWETQYF.

V gene TRBV5-6 combines with J gene TRBJ2-1; D is uncertain. The V end lost 0 bases, the J end lost 1 base, and 14 bases lay between the germline ends. The CDR3 is 17 amino acids. Germline assignment: CDR1 SGHDT and CDR2 YYEEEE. This chain's CDR3 is CASSLAETQLSYNEQFF. In DNA, the CDR3 is TGTGCCAGCAGCTTGGCGGAGACCCAATTATCCTACAATGAGCAGTTCTTC.

This clone was seen a handful of times. V usage is TRBV6-5 and J usage is TRBJ2-1, with D perhaps matching TRBD1 (6 bases). The CDR3 extends over 14 amino acids. From germline, CDR1 is MNHEY and CDR2 SVGAGI. V shed 6 bases and J shed 8 bases, with 17 bases lying between them. CDR3 amino acids: CASRLTHRAHEQFF. The DNA of the CDR3 is TGTGCCAGCAGATTAACCCACAGGGCCCATGAGCAGTTCTTC.

The table lists this clone with a count of one. The genes are TRBV30 and TRBJ1-5; 7 nucleotides agree with TRBD1. Germline lookup yields CDR1 GTSNPN and CDR2 SVGIG (reference sequence). CDR3 size: 15 residues. J was trimmed by 3 bases and V by 2 bases; bases with no gene match: 7. The CDR3 DNA reads TGTGCCTGGAGTACAACAGGGGTCTTCAATCAGCCCCAGCATTTT. Translation gives CAWSTTGVFNQPQHF.

The J gene is TRBJ2-3, the V gene TRBV5-1; maybe TRBD2 (5 bases). The ends were cut back, 7 bases at V and 2 bases at J, with 8 bases in the middle. This CDR3 is 12 amino acids long. Germline-derived CDR1 and CDR2 are SGHRS and YFSETQ. In DNA form, the CDR3 reads TGCGCCAGCCGGCGGGTCACAGATACGCAGTATTTT. It translates to CASRRVTDTQYF. The variable domain in full, completed from reference TRBV5-1 and TRBJ2-3, reads KAGVTQTPRYLIKTRGQQVTLSCSPISGHRSVSWYQQTPGQGLQFLFEYFSETQRNKGNFPGRFSGRQFSNSRSEMNVSTLELGDSALYLCASRRVTDTQYFGPGTRLTVL.